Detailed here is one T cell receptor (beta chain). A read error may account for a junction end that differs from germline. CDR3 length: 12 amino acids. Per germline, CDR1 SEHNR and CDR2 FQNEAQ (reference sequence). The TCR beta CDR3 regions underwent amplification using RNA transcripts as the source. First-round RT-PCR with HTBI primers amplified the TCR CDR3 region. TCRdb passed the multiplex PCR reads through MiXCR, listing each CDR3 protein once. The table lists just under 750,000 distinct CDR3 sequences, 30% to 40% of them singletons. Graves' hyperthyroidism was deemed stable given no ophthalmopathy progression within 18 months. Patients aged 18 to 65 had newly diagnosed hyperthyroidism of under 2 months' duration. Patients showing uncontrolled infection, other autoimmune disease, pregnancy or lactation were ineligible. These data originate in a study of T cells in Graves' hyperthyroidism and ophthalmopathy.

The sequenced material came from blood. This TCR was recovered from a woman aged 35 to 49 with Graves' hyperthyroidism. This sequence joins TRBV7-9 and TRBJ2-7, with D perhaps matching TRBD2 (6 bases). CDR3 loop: CASSTSGVERDF. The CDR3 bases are TGTGCCAGCAGCACCTCGGGGGTGGAGAGAGACTTC.